Following are 23 T cell receptor beta chains from one sample sequenced in a study of cytomegalovirus exposure and HLA in healthy donors. The primer mix had 60 Vbeta and 13 Jbeta primers. Assay used: immunoSEQ multiplex PCR; TCRdb lists only in-frame clones, some missing. This table holds roughly 89,000 clones, about 84% found once. The specimen sequenced was PBMCs. These receptors were obtained from a man aged 18 to 30 in good health and CMV-seronegative.

The chain combines TRBV18 with TRBJ2-7, with 11 bases aligning to TRBD2. This CDR3 region has 16 residues. After removal of 6 bases from V and 2 bases from J, the junction contained 9 bases not matched to a gene. Germline-derived CDR1 and CDR2 are KGHSH and LQKENI. Here the CDR3 DNA reads TGTGCCAGCTCCCAGACCGGGACTAGCGGAACCTACGAGCAGTACTTC. The encoded protein is CASSQTGTSGTYEQYF.

Of note for this clone: A read error may account for a junction end that differs from germline. This rearrangement joins TRBV6-6 to TRBJ1-1; D is unresolved. The CDR3 has 13 amino acids. Germline V gives CDR1 MNHNY, CDR2 SVGAGI (reference sequence). The CDR3 protein is CASSYLEEGLTVF. The CDR3 nucleotides read TGTGCCAGCAGTTACCTCGAGGAGGGCCTGACCGTCTTT.

The V and J genes are TRBV5-1 and TRBJ1-6; 7 bases are a match to TRBD1. CDR3 size: 15 residues. J was trimmed by 5 bases and V by 4 bases; bases with no gene match: 6. In germline, CDR1 is SGHRS, CDR2 YFSETQ. The CDR3: CASSNRDSNNSPLHF. CDR3 bases: TGCGCCAGCAGCAACCGGGACAGCAATAATTCACCCCTCCACTTT.

This chain links TRBV27 with TRBJ2-1; the D gene is possibly TRBD2 (5 bases). The germline V gene encodes CDR1 MNHEY and CDR2 SMNVEV (reference sequence). This CDR3 comprises 12 residues. Between the trimmed V and J ends, which lost 3 bases and 6 bases, there was a span of 6 bases. The CDR3 bases are TGTGCCAGCAGTTTCGCGGGCAATGAGCAGTTCTTC. Protein: CASSFAGNEQFF.

This chain joins TRBV6-5 and TRBJ2-7, with 12 bases identical to TRBD2. V lost 9 bases to trimming and J lost 5 bases; unmatched junction nucleotides: 5. CDR3 length equals 13 residues. The germline gives CDR1 MNHEY, CDR2 SVGAGI. The CDR3 nucleotides read TGTGCCAGTACTAGCGGGGGGACCAACGAGCAGTACTTC. Translated, it gives CASTSGGTNEQYF.

This chain joins TRBV7-7 and TRBJ1-3; tentative D call: TRBD1 (5 bases). CDR1 and CDR2 (germline): SSHAT, FNYEAQ (reference sequence). This CDR3 contains 13 residues. V lost 1 base and J lost 8, with 9 bases in between. CDR3 in DNA: TGTGCCAGCAGCTTAGAATGGGGGGACACCATATATTTT. It codes for CASSLEWGDTIYF.

The V and J genes are TRBV10-1 and TRBJ2-5, with 12 bases identical to TRBD2. Germline V CDR1 and CDR2: WNHNN, SYGVQD (reference sequence). Germline trimming cut 6 bases from V and 2 bases from J; bases unmatched to any gene: 4. This CDR3 has 15 amino acids. This CDR3 is CASSLTSGGQETQYF. The CDR3 nucleotides read TGCGCCAGCAGCTTGACTAGCGGGGGTCAAGAGACCCAGTACTTC.

The chain carries TRBV19 and TRBJ2-7; D tentatively fits TRBD1 or TRBD2 (6 bases each). CDR1 LNHDA and CDR2 SQIVND come from the germline V gene (reference sequence). Trimming left V 5 bases short and J 4 bases short, with 15 bases between. This CDR3 region has 14 residues. CDR3: CASSLGGGTYEQYF. CDR3 nucleotides: TGTGCCAGTAGTTTAGGGGGAGGAACTTACGAGCAGTACTTC.

This clone has just a few counts. The chain combines TRBV5-6 with TRBJ2-1; TRBD2 aligns across 7 bases. J was trimmed by 7 bases and V by 5 bases; bases with no gene match: 9. Germline V gene lookup returns CDR1 SGHDT and CDR2 YYEEEE. The CDR3 runs 14 residues. CDR3 coding DNA: TGTGCCAGCAGTGGTTTGGGGGGGGGTAATGAGCAGTTCTTC. This sequence encodes CASSGLGGGNEQFF.

The V gene is TRBV11-2, the J gene TRBJ2-7; 7 bases match TRBD2. Germline lookup yields CDR1 SGHAT and CDR2 FQNNGV. V shed 5 bases, J shed 0 bases, and the junction held 4 bases outside the gene matches. The CDR3 consists of 14 residues. DNA of the CDR3: TGTGCCAGCAGCAGGGACTACAACTCCTACGAGCAGTACTTC. It is translated as CASSRDYNSYEQYF.

This chain joins TRBV4-1 and TRBJ1-3; maybe TRBD1 (5 bases). Germline CDR1 and CDR2: MGHRA and YSYEKL. The CDR3 is 17 amino acids. The ends were cut back, 4 bases at V and 3 bases at J, with 19 bases in the middle. CDR3 in amino acids: CASSPQPGITFGNTIYF. DNA for the CDR3: TGCGCCAGCAGCCCCCAGCCAGGGATAACTTTTGGAAACACCATATATTTT.

This clone was seen a single time. This chain links TRBV19 with TRBJ1-1, with D hard to call. The CDR3 has 16 amino acids. V lost 1 base to trimming and J lost 3 bases, with 15 bases between them. CDR1 is LNHDA and CDR2 is SQIVND in the germline V gene (reference sequence). The CDR3 region has the DNA TGTGCCAGTAGTATAGGAGCTCAAAGAACTTACACTGAAGCTTTCTTT. It yields the protein CASSIGAQRTYTEAFF.

This clone occurred a few times. This sequence joins TRBV7-6 and TRBJ1-2; maybe TRBD1 (5 bases). Germline V lookup: CDR1 SGHVS, CDR2 FNYEAQ. Trimming took off 9 bases at V and 5 bases at J, with 16 bases between the two ends. The CDR3 has 13 residues. The CDR3 sequence is CARPGQSKYGYTF. CDR3 DNA sequence: TGTGCCAGGCCCGGACAAAGCAAGTATGGCTACACCTTC.

The count of this clone is one. The chain has TRBV20-1 and TRBJ2-7, with a possible D match to TRBD2 (5 bases). The CDR3 is 11 residues long. The germline V and J ends were trimmed by 0 bases and 6 bases, with 6 bases remaining between them. Germline lookup yields CDR1 DFQATT and CDR2 SNEGSKA (reference sequence). DNA for the CDR3: TGCAGTGCTAGAGATAGCGTCGAGCAGTACTTC. Protein sequence: CSARDSVEQYF.

The chain is built from TRBV2 and TRBJ1-4; D is perhaps TRBD1 (6 bases). The ends were cut back, 4 bases at V and 3 bases at J, with 12 bases in the middle. The CDR3 is 15 amino acids. The germline CDR1 and CDR2 sequences are SNHLY and FYNNEI. CDR3 sequence reads: CASSARQVSNEKLFF. CDR3 bases: TGTGCCAGCAGTGCTCGACAGGTTTCTAATGAAAAACTGTTTTTT.

The chain has TRBV10-1 and TRBJ1-4, with D perhaps matching TRBD1 (6 bases). Germline-derived CDR1 and CDR2 are WNHNN and SYGVQD (reference sequence). The CDR3 runs 19 residues. V was pared by 5 bases and J by 0 bases, with 22 bases between. Here the CDR3 reads CASSSSRSDRYATNEKLFF. In nucleotides, the CDR3 is TGCGCCAGCAGTTCCTCCCGGAGTGACAGGTATGCAACTAATGAAAAACTGTTTTTT.

This clone came up a few times. The V gene is TRBV18, the J gene TRBJ2-1, with a tentative D call TRBD2 (7 bases). The CDR3 is made up of 15 amino acids. V lost 3 bases, J lost 3 bases, and 12 bases lay in between. Germline values: CDR1 KGHSH, CDR2 LQKENI. The CDR3, as DNA: TGTGCCAGCTCACCGGGGGGGGCTTACTACAATGAGCAGTTCTTC. It specifies CASSPGGAYYNEQFF.

Details on this clone: The germline gene is not matched at one end of the junction; a read error may be the cause. The genes are TRBV7-9 and TRBJ1-1, with no clear D. CDR1 is SEHNR and CDR2 is FQNEAQ in the germline V gene (reference sequence). The CDR3 length is 13 residues. CDR3 protein: CASSFGQNTEALF. In nucleotides, the CDR3 is TGTGCCAGCAGCTTTGGGCAGAACACTGAAGCTCTCTTT.

This chain connects TRBV7-9 to TRBJ2-7, with 12 bases identical to TRBD2. CDR3 length: 14 residues. In germline, CDR1 is SEHNR, CDR2 FQNEAQ (reference sequence). Trimming removed 5 bases from V and 2 bases from J; junction bases left unmatched: 1. The DNA for the CDR3 is TGTGCCAGCAGCCCTAGCGGGGGGGCCTACGAGCAGTACTTC. As protein: CASSPSGGAYEQYF.

V and J are TRBV7-6 and TRBJ1-4; 9 bases match TRBD1. Germline V gene sequence: CDR1 SGHVS, CDR2 FNYEAQ. J was trimmed by 1 base and V by 4 bases; bases with no gene match: 7. This CDR3 spans 17 amino acids. The CDR3 sequence is CASSSGTGFLTNEKLFF. CDR3 bases: TGTGCCAGCAGCTCAGGGACAGGGTTTTTAACTAATGAAAAACTGTTTTTT.

The chain has TRBV6-5 and TRBJ2-2; 9 bases map to TRBD1. V dropped 6 bases and J dropped 3; count of bases not matched to a gene: 2. CDR3 size: 14 residues. Germline V gene lookup returns CDR1 MNHEY and CDR2 SVGAGI. This CDR3 is CASRGTGYTGELFF. The CDR3 DNA sequence: TGTGCCAGCAGAGGGACAGGGTACACCGGGGAGCTGTTTTTT.

This chain uses TRBV4-2 with TRBJ2-2, with D perhaps matching TRBD1 (6 bases). The CDR3 contains 16 residues. Germline assignment: CDR1 LGHNA and CDR2 YNFKEQ. Trimming took 1 base from V and 3 from J, leaving 12 bases between them. CDR3 bases: TGTGCCAGCAGCCAAGGTAGGGGGTCCGACACCGGGGAGCTGTTTTTT. Translated: CASSQGRGSDTGELFF.

The rearrangement uses TRBV13 and TRBJ2-5; 10 bases align to TRBD2. V trimming: 2 bases; J trimming: 4 bases; junction bases outside the gene matches: 4. The CDR3 length is 15 residues. The V gene's germline CDR1 is PRHDT and CDR2 FYEKMQ (reference sequence). Here the CDR3 reads CASSLRAGGGETQYF. The CDR3 region has the DNA TGTGCCAGCAGCTTACGAGCGGGGGGGGGAGAGACCCAGTACTTC.